This TCR beta chain was sequenced in a study of metastatic and nonmetastatic thyroid tumors. Study-wide background: Across peripheral blood and tumor or nodule tissue samples taken from malignant and benign thyroid patients, the repertoires were compared with one another. Study observations and caveats: Versus benign nodules, malignant thyroid tumors reportedly had significantly higher TCR beta diversity, in blood and tumor.

Original handling: A papillary thyroid cancer distant-metastasis classifier was built from CDR3 differences across clinicopathological groups. TCRdb ran MiXCR on the PCR reads. The V and J calls were not made by the authors but by TCRdb's processing. Of around 31,000 clones in the sample, around 23% were seen once. This clone was detected many times. Its cognate antigen is unknown. Thyroid surgery was preceded by no treatment in any patient. This receptor was identified in a male donor with papillary thyroid cancer or a benign thyroid nodule (not recorded which). Some clones in this sample may be carry-over from other donors' samples. Material for sequencing was tumor tissue.

CDR3 residues: CSARVLAGGSLETQYF. CDR3 DNA sequence: TGCAGTGCTAGAGTACTAGCGGGAGGTTCATTAGAGACCCAGTACTTC. The chain has TRBV20-1 and TRBJ2-5; 12 bases align to TRBD2. The V gene's germline CDR1 is DFQATT and CDR2 SNEGSKA (reference sequence). V lost 1 base to trimming and J lost 4 bases; unmatched junction nucleotides: 7. The CDR3 loop spans 16 amino acids.